The rows below give T cell receptor beta chains drawn from one sample of a study of blood T cell repertoires in COVID-19. Sequenced by immunoSEQ multiplex PCR; TCRdb stores in-frame clones only, minus some. The table includes fewer than 250,000 clones, about nine tenths detected once. Material for sequencing was peripheral blood. The receptors originated from a man younger than 40 with COVID-19, enrolled during active disease. Both conserved end residues are part of each CDR3. Fields, in order: clone size, J gene, V gene, D gene, CDR3 DNA, CDR3 protein. A D gene is named only where the DNA matches it firmly. The size of a clone is reported for some rows only, either as once, few or many, or as a class for expanded clones.

. TRBJ1-1 TRBV21-1 . TGTGCCAGCAGCAACCGGACAGGGGGCGTCACTGAAGCTTTCTTT CASSNRTGGVTEAFF
. TRBJ1-2 TRBV6-5 . TGTGCCAGCAGTTCTCTCCCGAGTTCTAACTATGGCTACACCTTC CASSSLPSSNYGYTF
. TRBJ2-7 TRBV6-5 TRBD2 TGTGCCAGCAGGGAGGGAGGGAAGGGCGAGCAGTACTTC CASREGGKGEQYF
. TRBJ1-4 TRBV7-9 . TGTGCCAGCAGCCCCAGACAGGCCTCCAATGAAAAACTGTTTTTT CASSPRQASNEKLFF
. TRBJ1-6 TRBV19 . TGTGCCAGTAGTATTGGCCAGGGTCATAATTCACCCCTCCACTTT CASSIGQGHNSPLHF
once TRBJ1-1 TRBV14 . TGTGCCAGCAGCCAAGGAGCGGACAGCCCAGAGGGAGCTTTCTTT CASSQGADSPEGAFF
. TRBJ1-3 TRBV19 TRBD1 TGTGCCAGTAGTCGACCGACAGGGCACAGCTCTGGAAACACCATATATTTT CASSRPTGHSSGNTIYF
. TRBJ2-1 TRBV6-5 . TGTGCCAGCAGCTCTGACAAAGGTGAGGAGCAGTTCTTC CASSSDKGEEQFF
. TRBJ1-5 TRBV28 TRBD1 TGTGCCAGCAGTTTAGGACAGGGATTCCGCCAGCCCCAGCATTTT CASSLGQGFRQPQHF
. TRBJ1-3 TRBV9 . TGTGCCAGCAGCGTAGACAACTCTGGAAACACCATATATTTT CASSVDNSGNTIYF
. TRBJ1-6 TRBV25-1 . TGTGCCAGCAGTGACCCCCGGGGTCCCCTCCACTTT CASSDPRGPLHF
. TRBJ2-5 TRBV6-1 TRBD2 TGTGCCAGCAGTGAGACTAGCGGAGAGACCCAGTACTTC CASSETSGETQYF
once TRBJ1-3 TRBV7-5 . TGTGTCAGAAGCTTAGCGGGGCCGGGCCTTTGGGCTGGAAACACCATATATTTT CVRSLAGPGLWAGNTIYF
. TRBJ1-5 TRBV19 . TGTGCCAGTAGCCCAACACAGGGCTTGGGCAATCAGCCCCAGCATTTT CASSPTQGLGNQPQHF
. TRBJ1-4 TRBV28 . TGTGCCAGCAGTGACAGTGCAACTAATGAAAAACTGTTTTTT CASSDSATNEKLFF
. TRBJ2-7 TRBV11-2 TRBD1 TGTGCCAGCAGCTTAGCGGGACAGGGGTTCGCCTACGAGCAGTACTTC CASSLAGQGFAYEQYF
once TRBJ1-2 TRBV10-1 TRBD1 TGCGCCAGCAGTCCGGGACAGAACTATGGCTACACCTTC CASSPGQNYGYTF
. TRBJ2-3 TRBV9 . TGTGCCAGCAGCGTAGGCGGGGCGGGTGCAGATACGCAGTATTTT CASSVGGAGADTQYF
. TRBJ1-1 TRBV4-2 . TGTGCCAGCAGCCGGTCCGGAGAGTACACTGAAGCTTTCTTT CASSRSGEYTEAFF
. TRBJ2-2 TRBV10-3 . TGTGCCATCAGTGAGGGACAGACGAACACCGGGGAGCTGTTTTTT CAISEGQTNTGELFF
. TRBJ2-5 TRBV12-5 TRBD1 TGTGCTAGTGGCAGGGACAGGGGAGAGACCCAGTACTTC CASGRDRGETQYF
. TRBJ1-1 TRBV14 TRBD1 TGTGCCAGCAGCCAAGGGAGGGGGCGGATCAACACTGAAGCTTTCTTT CASSQGRGRINTEAFF
. TRBJ1-1 TRBV30 . TGTGCCTGGTCCCTGCCTAGGCCAGCTGAAGCTTTCTTT CAWSLPRPAEAFF
. TRBJ2-1 TRBV2 . TGTGCCAGCAGTGAAAGAGGACAGCCGACGTACAATGAGCAGTTCTTC CASSERGQPTYNEQFF
. TRBJ1-4 TRBV30 TRBD1 TGTGCCTGGAGTCCCGGGACAGGGACCGAAAAACTGTTTTTT CAWSPGTGTEKLFF
. TRBJ1-6 TRBV5-4 . TGTGCCAGCAGCTTATCGACATTAAGCTCCTATAATTCACCCCTCCACTTT CASSLSTLSSYNSPLHF
. TRBJ1-5 TRBV12-3/TRBV12-4 . TGTGCCAGCACCGACAGTCCCCAAAGGCCCCAGCATTTT CASTDSPQRPQHF
. TRBJ1-2 TRBV5-1 . TGCGCCAGCAGCACAGGACCTAACTATGGCTACACCTTC CASSTGPNYGYTF
. TRBJ1-6 TRBV2 . TGTGCCAGCAGTGCCGGTGTCAAACCCCTCCACTTT CASSAGVKPLHF
. TRBJ1-1 TRBV2 . TGTGCCAGTCAGTCCTTGGAGTGGCGGGGTGAAGCTTTCTTT CASQSLEWRGEAFF
. TRBJ2-2 TRBV2 . TGTGCCAGCAGTGAAGCGCTCCAGGACTATTACACCGGGGAGCTGTTTTTT CASSEALQDYYTGELFF
. TRBJ1-3 TRBV20-1 TRBD1 TGCAGTGCTAGTACAGGGGGCTATGGAAACACCATATATTTT CSASTGGYGNTIYF